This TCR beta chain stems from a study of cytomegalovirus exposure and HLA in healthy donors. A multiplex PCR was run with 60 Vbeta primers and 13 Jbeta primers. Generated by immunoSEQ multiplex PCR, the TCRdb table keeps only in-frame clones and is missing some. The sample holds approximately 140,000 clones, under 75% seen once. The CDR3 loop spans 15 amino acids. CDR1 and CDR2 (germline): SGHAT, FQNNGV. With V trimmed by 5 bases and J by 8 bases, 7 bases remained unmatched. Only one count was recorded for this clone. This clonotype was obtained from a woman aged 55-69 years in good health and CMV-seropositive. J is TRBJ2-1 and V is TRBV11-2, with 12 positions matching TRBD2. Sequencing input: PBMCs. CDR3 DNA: TGTGCCAGCAGCCCACGGACTAGCGGGATCCATGAGCAGTTCTTC. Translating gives CASSPRTSGIHEQFF.